These T cell receptor beta chains were read from a single sample in a study of regulatory T cells in long-lasting Graves disease. One entry per CDR3 protein results from TCRdb running MiXCR on the multiplex PCR reads. The repertoire holds around 360,000 distinct CDR3 sequences, with 15% to 20% as singletons. This sample also belongs to another study, concerning T cells in Graves' hyperthyroidism and ophthalmopathy.

This specimen was peripheral blood mononuclear cells (PBMCs), taken at new diagnosis, from a patient treated with antithyroid drugs. These receptors came from a woman between 18 and 29 years old with Graves disease. The CDR3 runs from the conserved cysteine through the conserved F or W. Fields, in order: clone size, V gene, D gene, J gene, CDR3 DNA, CDR3 protein. A D gene is named only where the DNA matches it firmly. Size is stated for part of the rows, as once, few or many counts, or as a class when the clone is expanded.

>NA|TRBV13|TRBD2|TRBJ2-5
TGCGCCAGCGGGGACCTAGCGGGGCTCGGGGAGACCCAGTACTTC
CASGDLAGLGETQYF
>few|TRBV5-5|NA|TRBJ1-5
TGTGCCAGCAGCTTTGTACGAGGGCCCCAGCATTTT
CASSFVRGPQHF
>many|TRBV6-2/TRBV6-3|TRBD1|TRBJ2-3
TGTGCCAGCAGCACCGGGACAGGGGGGGCAGATACGCAGTATTTT
CASSTGTGGADTQYF
>many|TRBV13|NA|TRBJ1-5
TGTGCCAGCAGCTTAAGGCAGAACAATCAGCCCCAGCATTTT
CASSLRQNNQPQHF
>few|TRBV2|TRBD1|TRBJ2-2
TGTGCCAGCAGTTTGTCCGGGACAGGGCAGGGCGGGGAGCTGTTTTTT
CASSLSGTGQGGELFF
>NA|TRBV28|NA|TRBJ2-7
TGTGCCAGCGGACAAACCTACGAGCAGTACTTC
CASGQTYEQYF
>NA|TRBV6-2/TRBV6-3|NA|TRBJ1-1
TGTGCCAGCAGTTACTCGCTATCGGTATACACTGAAGCTTTCTTT
CASSYSLSVYTEAFF
>few|TRBV7-3|NA|TRBJ1-3
TGTGCCAGCAGCCCCGACAGCGACTCTGGAAACACCATATATTTT
CASSPDSDSGNTIYF
>many|TRBV30|NA|TRBJ1-1
TGTGCCTGGAGTGTACCCCATGAAGCTTTCTTT
CAWSVPHEAFF
>NA|TRBV7-8|TRBD1|TRBJ1-1
TGTGCCAGCAGCAGAACCAACAGGGGCCCTGAAGCTTTCTTT
CASSRTNRGPEAFF
>many|TRBV5-4|TRBD2|TRBJ2-1
TGTGCCAGCAGCTCCGAGCGGGGGGCCTCCTACAATGAGCAGTTCTTC
CASSSERGASYNEQFF
>many|TRBV30|NA|TRBJ2-2
TGTGCCTGGAGTGTAGCTGGGTCGAACACCGGGGAGCTGTTTTTT
CAWSVAGSNTGELFF
>many|TRBV28|TRBD1|TRBJ1-5
TGTGCCAGCAGTGATCGGGGACAGGTATATAGCAATCAGCCCCAGCATTTT
CASSDRGQVYSNQPQHF
>NA|TRBV7-7|TRBD2|TRBJ2-2
TGTGCTAGCAGCTTAGGAGGGGAAATAGCGGGAGACGGAGGGGAGCTGTTTTTT
CASSLGGEIAGDGGELFF
>NA|TRBV9|TRBD1|TRBJ1-2
TGTGCCAGCAGCGTAAGTTCCGGGACAGGGGGTCTTCACTTC
CASSVSSGTGGLHF
>few|TRBV20-1|TRBD2|TRBJ2-1
TGCAGTGGGGATCCTAGCGGGAGTGGTGAGCAGTTCTTC
CSGDPSGSGEQFF
>many|TRBV2|TRBD1|TRBJ2-5
TGTGCCAGCAGCCCGGACAGGGCTTTAGAGACCCAGTACTTC
CASSPDRALETQYF
>many|TRBV3-1|NA|TRBJ2-2
TGTGCCAGCAGCCAAGAACCTCTAGGGCCGAACACCGGGGAGCTGTTTTTT
CASSQEPLGPNTGELFF
>many|TRBV11-2|NA|TRBJ1-5
TGTGCCAGCAGCTTAGATCCCAACAGGAGCAATCAGCCCCAGCATTTT
CASSLDPNRSNQPQHF
>many|TRBV9|TRBD1|TRBJ1-1
TGTGCCAGCAGCGGACGGGACAGTGAAGCTTTCTTT
CASSGRDSEAFF
>NA|TRBV7-9|TRBD1|TRBJ1-2
TGTGCCAGCAGCTCCGAACCCCCGGGACAGGGAGTGATTAGCTATGGCTACACCTTC
CASSSEPPGQGVISYGYTF
>few|TRBV4-1|NA|TRBJ1-2
TGCGCCAGCAGCCAAGAATCCCAGGCCCCCTATGGCTACACCTTC
CASSQESQAPYGYTF
>many|TRBV20-1|TRBD1|TRBJ2-7
TGCAGTGCCCCTTGGACAGGACGGTACGAGCAGTACTTC
CSAPWTGRYEQYF
>many|TRBV30|NA|TRBJ1-6
TGTGCCTGGAGTGCGGTCCGGTATAATTCACCCCTCCACTTT
CAWSAVRYNSPLHF
>once|TRBV9|NA|TRBJ2-1
TGTGCCAGCAGCGTGGGCTACTACAATGAGCAGTTCTTC
CASSVGYYNEQFF
>many|TRBV28|TRBD2|TRBJ2-5
TGTGCCAGCAGCCCGGGAGGGGTGGGCCAAGAGACCCAGTACTTC
CASSPGGVGQETQYF
>few|TRBV3-1|TRBD2|TRBJ2-3
TGTGCCAGTTCCGGGAGCCTAGCGGGAGCGAGGAGCACAGATACGCAGTATTTT
CASSGSLAGARSTDTQYF
>many|TRBV20-1|TRBD2|TRBJ2-3
TGCAGTGCTAGAGATTACACTAGCGGAGAATCGGATACGCAGTATTTT
CSARDYTSGESDTQYF
>NA|TRBV6-1|TRBD1|TRBJ2-3
TGTGCCAGCAGTGAATACGACAGGGGGCCAGATACGCAGTATTTT
CASSEYDRGPDTQYF
>many|TRBV7-9|NA|TRBJ2-1
TGTGCCAGCAGCGGGGGTAGGGGGATCGTATACAATGAGCAGTTCTTC
CASSGGRGIVYNEQFF
>many|TRBV3-1|NA|TRBJ1-1
TGTGCCAGCAGCCAAGGATGGGGCGTCACTGAAGCTTTCTTT
CASSQGWGVTEAFF
>NA|TRBV10-2|NA|TRBJ2-7
TGCGCCAGTGGCTCAGGTCGTTCCTACGAGCAGTACTTC
CASGSGRSYEQYF
>many|TRBV5-1|TRBD1|TRBJ2-2
TGCGCCAGCAGCCTCGGACAGGGGTACACCGGGGAGCTGTTTTTT
CASSLGQGYTGELFF
>NA|TRBV28|NA|TRBJ1-4
TGTGCCGGCAGTTTAGAGGGTACTAATGAAAAACTGTTTTTT
CAGSLEGTNEKLFF
>many|TRBV2|NA|TRBJ2-1
TGTGCCAGCACCAGAAGAGTGGCGGAGAGCTCCTACAATGAGCAGTTCTTC
CASTRRVAESSYNEQFF
>NA|TRBV6-5|NA|TRBJ2-3
TGTGCCAGCAGTTACCCGGGAACGCAGTATTTT
CASSYPGTQYF
>many|TRBV6-1|TRBD2|TRBJ2-7
TGTGCCAGCAGTGAGTCGGCTAGCGGGAGTTACGAGCAGTACTTC
CASSESASGSYEQYF
>NA|TRBV30|NA|TRBJ1-6
TGTGCCTGGAGGCCCGCAGGGGCTAGCTCCTATAATTCACCCCTCCACTTT
CAWRPAGASSYNSPLHF
>NA|TRBV7-9|NA|TRBJ2-4
TGTGCCAGCAGTGGCCTCAGGGGAGCCAAAAACATTCAGTACTTC
CASSGLRGAKNIQYF